This T cell receptor beta chain was captured in a study of T cell responses to AZD1222 COVID-19 vaccine. Note on this clone: Its target is not known.

Sequenced by immunoSEQ multiplex PCR; TCRdb stores in-frame clones only, minus some. This table has about 160,000 clones, about 91% appearing once. The germline V and J ends were trimmed by 7 bases and 1 base, with 14 bases remaining between them. The CDR3 has 15 amino acids. Germline V gene data show CDR1 as MNHNY and CDR2 as SVGAGI (reference sequence). General study results and limits: At baseline, seropositivity was found in only six or seven AZD1222 recipients. Clonal diversity was possibly underestimated; the donors were predominantly white British and more often female.

The chain links TRBV6-6 to TRBJ1-3, with D maybe TRBD1 (5 bases). Sequences were derived from peripheral blood, sampled on day 0 of MenACWY control vaccination. The receptor's source is an adult in good health. The CDR3, as DNA: TGTGCCAGCATCGGCCGGGACCTATCTGGAAACACCATATATTTT. Translated: CASIGRDLSGNTIYF.